These 21 T cell receptor beta chains share one sample of origin, sequenced in a study of cytomegalovirus exposure and HLA in healthy donors. The PCR was carried out with 60 Vbeta primers and 13 Jbeta primers. Clones were read by immunoSEQ multiplex PCR, and TCRdb kept only the in-frame ones, dropping some. Its clone listing holds around 70,000 clones. Sequencing was performed on PBMCs. The receptor set was obtained from a boy between 10 and 17 years old in good health and CMV-seronegative.

The V gene is TRBV12-2, the J gene TRBJ2-7; the DNA was not compared with TRBD2, the D call given in the table. TRBV12-2 is deemed a pseudogene. The CDR3 is 16 amino acids. The CDR3 is CASRLESSGRSYEQYF. CDR3 nucleotide sequence: TGTGCAAGTCGCTTAGAGTCTAGCGGCCGATCCTACGAGCAGTACTTC.

The chain joins TRBV9 to TRBJ2-5; 9 bases are shared with TRBD2. CDR1 and CDR2 (germline): SGDLS, YYNGEE. CDR3 length: 16 amino acids. The V gene end was trimmed by 4 bases and the J gene end by 5 bases; junction bases not matched to a gene: 12. CDR3 amino acids: CASSPRSAGGAETQYF. The DNA for the CDR3 is TGTGCCAGCAGCCCGCGATCGGCGGGAGGGGCGGAGACCCAGTACTTC.

V gene TRBV7-2 combines with J gene TRBJ1-6; D is ambiguous. The germline gives CDR1 SGHTA, CDR2 FQGNSA. The CDR3 has 12 amino acids. V was cut by 4 bases and J by 10 bases, with 8 bases left in between. This chain's CDR3 is CASSSRRSPLHF. CDR3 in DNA: TGTGCCAGCAGCTCCCGTCGGTCACCCCTCCACTTT.

This sequence joins TRBV7-2 and TRBJ2-7, with 10 bases fitting TRBD2. Trimming removed 1 base from V and 7 bases from J; junction bases left unmatched: 13. The CDR3 contains 17 residues. Germline CDR1 and CDR2: SGHTA and FQGNSA. This chain's CDR3 is CASSLVPSGSASGEQYF. In nucleotides, the CDR3 is TGTGCCAGCAGCTTAGTCCCTAGCGGGAGTGCCTCAGGAGAGCAGTACTTC.

The J gene is TRBJ1-5, the V gene TRBV15, with TRBD1 matching 8 bases. The V gene end was trimmed by 2 bases and the J gene end by 3 bases; junction bases not matched to a gene: 6. In germline, CDR1 is LNHNV, CDR2 YYDKDF (reference sequence). This CDR3 has 16 residues. The CDR3 bases are TGTGCCACCAGCAGAACGGGGACAGGACCCAATCAGCCCCAGCATTTT. Translating it yields CATSRTGTGPNQPQHF.

The CDR3: CASSWGGTQETQYF. The CDR3 region has the DNA TGTGCCAGCAGCTGGGGAGGCACGCAAGAGACCCAGTACTTC. The chain is built from TRBV5-6 and TRBJ2-5, with D perhaps matching TRBD2 (6 bases). The V gene's germline CDR1 is SGHDT and CDR2 YYEEEE. Trimming stripped 3 bases from V and 2 bases from J, with 11 bases between. CDR3 length: 14 residues.

V gene TRBV19 combines with J gene TRBJ2-7, with D hard to call. The CDR3 is 11 amino acids. Germline V gives CDR1 LNHDA, CDR2 SQIVND (reference sequence). The CDR3 reads CAAGNDYEQYF. The CDR3 nucleotides read TGTGCTGCCGGTAACGATTACGAGCAGTACTTC.

As to this clone: The junction departs from germline at one end; a sequencing error may be responsible. V gene TRBV7-2 combines with J gene TRBJ2-3; 7 positions match TRBD1. This CDR3 contains 12 residues. The germline V gene encodes CDR1 SGHTA and CDR2 FQGNSA. The CDR3 reads CASSPYGQVPHF. CDR3 coding DNA: TGTGCCAGCAGCCCCTATGGACAGGTCCCCCATTTT.

In nucleotides, the CDR3 is TGTGCCAGTAGTACCCCCGGGACAGGTTTTAACACCGGGGAGCTGTTTTTT. Amino acid sequence: CASSTPGTGFNTGELFF. This rearrangement joins TRBV19 to TRBJ2-2; 8 bases align to TRBD1. Germline V CDR1 and CDR2: LNHDA, SQIVND (reference sequence). J gave up 2 bases and V 4 bases, and 9 bases lay outside the gene matches. This CDR3 spans 17 amino acids.

The chain couples TRBV6-1 to TRBJ2-3, with 8 bases matching TRBD2. With V trimmed by 6 bases and J by 4 bases, 9 bases remained unmatched. The CDR3 sequence is 15 residues long. The V gene's germline CDR1 is MNHNS and CDR2 SASEGT. This chain's CDR3 is CASSPSGGGPDTQYF. CDR3 nucleotides: TGTGCCAGCAGCCCATCTGGCGGGGGGCCAGATACGCAGTATTTT.

The chain couples TRBV30 to TRBJ1-6; possibly TRBD1 for D (5 bases). Germline loops: CDR1 GTSNPN, CDR2 SVGIG (reference sequence). The V end lost 3 bases, the J end lost 10 bases, and 13 bases lay between the germline ends. The CDR3 length is 13 residues. CDR3 residues: CAWSGTQGSPLHF. The CDR3 DNA reads as TGTGCCTGGAGCGGCACCCAGGGATCACCCCTCCACTTT.

The J gene is TRBJ2-7, the V gene TRBV4-1; 15 nucleotides align to TRBD2. Germline lookup yields CDR1 MGHRA and CDR2 YSYEKL. With V trimmed by 2 bases and J by 3 bases, 8 bases remained unmatched. This CDR3 spans 18 amino acids. CDR3 amino acids: CASSQPPGLAGGYYEQYF. In DNA, the CDR3 is TGCGCCAGCAGCCAACCCCCGGGACTAGCGGGGGGCTACTACGAGCAGTACTTC.

The chain links TRBV6-5 to TRBJ2-1; 7 bases fit TRBD2. From germline, CDR1 is MNHEY and CDR2 SVGAGI. This CDR3 has 15 residues. The ends lost 5 bases at V and 7 bases at J; junction bases unmatched: 11. CDR3 amino acids: CASSATFGGGNEQFF. For the CDR3, the DNA is TGTGCCAGCAGTGCGACCTTTGGGGGGGGGAATGAGCAGTTCTTC.

This chain links TRBV5-8 with TRBJ2-7, with 7 bases matching TRBD2. CDR1 and CDR2 from the germline V gene are SGHTS and YDEGEE. The CDR3 is made up of 16 amino acids. Germline trimming cut 3 bases from V and 3 bases from J; bases unmatched to any gene: 12. The CDR3 region is CASSSLLGGVYYEQYF. The CDR3 coding sequence is TGTGCCAGCAGCTCGCTTTTGGGAGGGGTCTACTACGAGCAGTACTTC.

Regarding this clone: This sample also contains other DNA sequences that code for the same CDR3. J is TRBJ2-2 and V is TRBV10-3; D unclear. CDR1 and CDR2 (germline): ENHRY, SYGVKD. The CDR3 is 13 residues long. Trimming removed 3 bases at V and 3 bases at J, with 5 bases between. CDR3 sequence: CAISDRDTGELFF. DNA for the CDR3: TGTGCCATCAGTGACCGGGACACCGGGGAGCTGTTTTTT.

V is TRBV7-9 and J is TRBJ1-2, with 9 bases that match TRBD1. V shed 1 base, J shed 5 bases, and the junction held 5 bases outside the gene matches. Germline V gene sequence: CDR1 SEHNR, CDR2 FQNEAQ (reference sequence). The CDR3 runs 15 residues. The CDR3 loop is CASSLETGGVYGYTF. CDR3 DNA sequence: TGTGCCAGCAGCTTAGAGACAGGGGGGGTGTATGGCTACACCTTC.

The chain couples TRBV19 to TRBJ1-1; possible D gene TRBD1, 5 bases. The V gene's germline CDR1 is LNHDA and CDR2 SQIVND (reference sequence). This CDR3 has 15 residues. Trimming removed 1 base at V and 2 bases at J, with 11 bases between. The CDR3 DNA sequence: TGTGCCAGTAGTATAGGCGGGGGAGGTAACACTGAAGCTTTCTTT. This translates into CASSIGGGGNTEAFF. The full variable domain, completed using reference TRBV19 and TRBJ1-1, is DGGITQSPKYLFRKEGQNVTLSCEQNLNHDAMYWYRQDPGQGLRLIYYSQIVNDFQKGDIAEGYSVSREKKESFPLTVTSAQKNPTAFYLCASSIGGGGNTEAFFGQGTRLTVV.

The chain employs TRBV5-1 and TRBJ2-5, with a weak D call TRBD1 (5 bases). CDR3 length: 12 amino acids. Trimming pared 8 bases from V and 5 bases from J, leaving 13 bases between. Looked up from germline, CDR1 is SGHRS and CDR2 is YFSETQ. DNA for the CDR3: TGCGCCAGTCCCCGGGCAGGGGAGACCCAGTACTTC. It specifies CASPRAGETQYF. Complete variable domain (other parts from reference TRBV5-1 and TRBJ2-5): KAGVTQTPRYLIKTRGQQVTLSCSPISGHRSVSWYQQTPGQGLQFLFEYFSETQRNKGNFPGRFSGRQFSNSRSEMNVSTLELGDSALYLCASPRAGETQYFGPGTRLLVL.

The CDR3 loop reads CASSQLQGGRETQYF. CDR3 DNA sequence: TGTGCCAGCAGCCAACTCCAGGGGGGCCGGGAGACCCAGTACTTC. The chain joins TRBV7-3 to TRBJ2-5; possibly TRBD1 for D (7 bases). Germline values: CDR1 SGHTA, CDR2 FQGTGA. Trimming pared 5 bases from V and 5 bases from J, leaving 18 bases between. The CDR3 covers 15 residues.

For the CDR3, the DNA is TGCAGCGTAGAAAACCAGGGGAGAAGTGGCTACACCTTC. Translation gives CSVENQGRSGYTF. The chain uses TRBV29-1 and TRBJ1-2; perhaps TRBD1 as D (6 bases). V lost 6 bases to trimming and J lost 7 bases, with 18 bases between them. The CDR3 contains 13 residues. From germline, CDR1 is SQVTM and CDR2 ANQGSEA. Full variable domain (missing parts from reference TRBV29-1 and TRBJ1-2): SAVISQKPSRDICQRGTSLTIQCQVDSQVTMMFWYRQQPGQSLTLIATANQGSEATYESGFVIDKFPISRPNLTFSTLTVSNMSPEDSSIYLCSVENQGRSGYTFGSGTRLTVV.

The chain carries TRBV4-1 and TRBJ1-4, with 9 bases matching TRBD1. CDR1 is MGHRA, CDR2 YSYEKL, per germline. The V and J ends lost 6 bases and 10 bases, in that order; junction bases with no gene match: 12. The CDR3 contains 15 residues. The CDR3 here is CASRSIGQGRRKLFF. The CDR3 DNA is TGCGCCAGCAGGTCAATAGGACAGGGGCGTAGAAAACTGTTTTTT.